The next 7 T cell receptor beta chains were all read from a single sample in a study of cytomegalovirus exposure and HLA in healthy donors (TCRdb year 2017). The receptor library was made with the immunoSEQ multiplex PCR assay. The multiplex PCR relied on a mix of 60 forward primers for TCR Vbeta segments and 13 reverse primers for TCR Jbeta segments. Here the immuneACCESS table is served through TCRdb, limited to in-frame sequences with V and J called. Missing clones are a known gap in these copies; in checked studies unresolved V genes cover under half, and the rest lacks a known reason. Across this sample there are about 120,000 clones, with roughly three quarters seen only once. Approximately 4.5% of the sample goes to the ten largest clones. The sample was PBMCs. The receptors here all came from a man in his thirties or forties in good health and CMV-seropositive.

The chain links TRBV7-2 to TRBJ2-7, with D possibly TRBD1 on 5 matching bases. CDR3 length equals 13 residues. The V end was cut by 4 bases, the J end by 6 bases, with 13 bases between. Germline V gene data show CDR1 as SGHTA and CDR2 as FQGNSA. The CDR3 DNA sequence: TGTGCCAGCAGCTCCGCCTATAGGGGCGAGCAGTACTTC. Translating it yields CASSSAYRGEQYF.

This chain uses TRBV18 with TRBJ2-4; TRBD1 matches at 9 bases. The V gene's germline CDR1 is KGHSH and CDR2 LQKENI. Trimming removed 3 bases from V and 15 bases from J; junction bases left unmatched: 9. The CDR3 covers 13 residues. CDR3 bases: TGTGCCAGCTCACCTGGGACAGGGCGACCGGTGTACTTC. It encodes CASSPGTGRPVYF.

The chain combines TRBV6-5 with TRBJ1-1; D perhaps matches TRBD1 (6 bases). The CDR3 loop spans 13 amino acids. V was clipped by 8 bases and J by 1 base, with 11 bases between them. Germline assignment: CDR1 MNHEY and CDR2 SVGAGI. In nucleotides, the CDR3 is TGTGCCAGCCGGCGGGGGGCGAACACTGAAGCTTTCTTT. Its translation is CASRRGANTEAFF.

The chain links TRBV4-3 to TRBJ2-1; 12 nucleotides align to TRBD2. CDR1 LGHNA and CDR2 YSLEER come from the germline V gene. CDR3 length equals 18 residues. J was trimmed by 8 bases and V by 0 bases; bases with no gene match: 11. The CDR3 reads CASSQESSGLAGSDEQFF. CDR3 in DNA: TGCGCCAGCAGCCAAGAATCGTCAGGACTAGCGGGATCTGATGAGCAGTTCTTC.

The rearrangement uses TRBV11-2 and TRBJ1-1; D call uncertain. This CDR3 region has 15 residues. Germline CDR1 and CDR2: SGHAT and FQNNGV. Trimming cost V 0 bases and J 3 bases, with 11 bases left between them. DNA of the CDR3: TGTGCCAGCAGCTTAGATGCTGGAGGGTACACTGAAGCTTTCTTT. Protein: CASSLDAGGYTEAFF.

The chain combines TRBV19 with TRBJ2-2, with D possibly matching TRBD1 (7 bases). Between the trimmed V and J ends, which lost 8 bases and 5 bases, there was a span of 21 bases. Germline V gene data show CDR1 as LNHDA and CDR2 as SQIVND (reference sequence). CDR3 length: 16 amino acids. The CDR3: CASGKTRDRATGELFF. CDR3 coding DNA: TGTGCCAGTGGAAAAACGCGGGACAGAGCTACCGGGGAGCTGTTTTTT.

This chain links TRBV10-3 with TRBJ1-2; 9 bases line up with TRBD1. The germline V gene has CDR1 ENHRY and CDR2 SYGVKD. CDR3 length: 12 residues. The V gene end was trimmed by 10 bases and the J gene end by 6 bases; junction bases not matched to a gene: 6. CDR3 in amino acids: CATTGGRDGYTF. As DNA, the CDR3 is TGTGCCACTACAGGGGGCCGGGATGGCTACACCTTC.